Listed below are T cell receptor beta chains from one sample, sequenced in a study of blood T cell repertoires in COVID-19. Sequenced by immunoSEQ multiplex PCR; TCRdb stores in-frame clones only, minus some. The sample contains 95,000 to 150,000 clones, 74% of which appear only once. The sample was peripheral blood. These receptors were collected from an older man with COVID-19, enrolled during active disease. The CDR3 runs from the conserved cysteine through the conserved F or W. The D gene is left open where the match is weak. Clone size is given for some rows only: seen once, a few or many times, or a class if the clone is expanded.

V	size	J	D	length	CDR3	DNA
TRBV2	NA	TRBJ2-7	TRBD1	14	CASSPGTGGYEQYF	TGTGCCAGCAGTCCCGGGACAGGGGGCTACGAGCAGTACTTC
TRBV18	NA	TRBJ2-6	NA	18	CASSPTGGASSGANVLTF	TGTGCCAGCTCCCCAACAGGGGGGGCATCCTCTGGGGCCAACGTCCTGACTTTC
TRBV5-1	NA	TRBJ2-1	TRBD2	15	CASTEGTSWHNEQFF	TGCGCCAGCACCGAAGGGACTAGTTGGCACAATGAGCAGTTCTTC
TRBV4-2	NA	TRBJ2-7	TRBD2	14	CASSLTSGTGEQYF	TGTGCCAGCAGCCTGACTAGCGGGACAGGTGAGCAGTACTTC
TRBV18	NA	TRBJ2-5	TRBD2	15	CASSPPAGEQETQYF	TGTGCCAGCTCACCTCCCGCGGGGGAACAAGAGACCCAGTACTTC
TRBV7-3	once	TRBJ2-5	NA	13	CASSRGSQETQYF	TGTGCCAGCAGTAGAGGGAGCCAAGAGACCCAGTACTTC
TRBV5-4	NA	TRBJ2-1	TRBD2	15	CASSLGGGSYNEQFF	TGTGCCAGCAGCTTGGGGGGGGGATCCTACAATGAGCAGTTCTTC
TRBV19	NA	TRBJ2-1	NA	15	CASSIARQAYNEQFF	TGTGCCAGTAGTATAGCCCGACAGGCCTACAATGAGCAGTTCTTC
TRBV27	NA	TRBJ2-5	TRBD2	17	CASSPIKAGVSQETQYF	TGTGCCAGCAGTCCGATTAAAGCGGGAGTAAGTCAAGAGACCCAGTACTTC
TRBV28	NA	TRBJ2-1	NA	11	CASSFTDEQFF	TGTGCCAGCAGTTTTACGGATGAGCAGTTCTTC
TRBV12-3/TRBV12-4	NA	TRBJ2-7	TRBD1	13	CASSFQGAGEQYF	TGTGCCAGCAGTTTCCAGGGGGCAGGTGAGCAGTACTTC
TRBV4-2	NA	TRBJ2-7	NA	14	CASSPSGPSYEQYF	TGTGCCAGCAGCCCAAGCGGGCCCTCCTACGAGCAGTACTTC
TRBV28	NA	TRBJ1-4	NA	15	CASSATGATNEKLFF	TGTGCCAGCAGTGCGACAGGCGCAACTAATGAAAAACTGTTTTTT
TRBV3-1/TRBV3-2	few	TRBJ1-6	TRBD1	15	CASSPRTGADPPLHF	TGTGCCAGCAGCCCCCGGACAGGGGCCGATCCACCCCTCCACTTT
TRBV10-2	NA	TRBJ2-7	TRBD2	14	CASSRTSGGNEQYF	TGCGCCAGCAGCCGGACTAGCGGGGGAAACGAGCAGTACTTC
TRBV4-1	NA	TRBJ1-5	TRBD1	16	CASSQTGERSNQPQHF	TGCGCCAGCAGCCAGACAGGGGAGAGAAGCAATCAGCCCCAGCATTTT
TRBV5-1	NA	TRBJ2-1	NA	16	CASSLSALESVHEQFF	TGCGCCAGCAGCTTGTCCGCACTAGAGTCCGTCCATGAGCAGTTCTTC
TRBV5-4	once	TRBJ1-6	NA	17	CASSSKPGLGTSSPLHF	TGTGCCAGCAGCTCTAAACCGGGACTCGGAACTTCCTCACCCCTCCACTTT
TRBV5-1	NA	TRBJ2-3	TRBD1	15	CASSATGQGTDTQYF	TGCGCCAGCAGCGCGACCGGACAGGGCACAGATACGCAGTATTTT
TRBV7-2	NA	TRBJ2-5	TRBD2	15	CASSSVAGGGKTQYF	TGTGCCAGCAGCTCGGTAGCGGGAGGGGGAAAGACCCAGTACTTC
TRBV6-2/TRBV6-3	NA	TRBJ2-7	NA	14	CASSPPLEGYEQYF	TGTGCCAGCAGCCCCCCCCTGGAGGGTTACGAGCAGTACTTC
TRBV15	NA	TRBJ2-3	NA	14	CATSRGSSEDTQYF	TGTGCCACCAGCAGAGGGAGTAGTGAAGATACGCAGTATTTT
TRBV27	few	TRBJ2-1	TRBD2	15	CASTSLAGGYNEQFF	TGTGCCAGCACCTCACTAGCGGGAGGCTACAATGAGCAGTTCTTC
TRBV1	NA	TRBJ2-5	NA	13	CTSSRTRGETQYF	TGCACCAGCAGCCGGACTAGAGGTGAGACCCAGTACTTC
TRBV3-1/TRBV3-2	NA	TRBJ2-1	NA	15	CASSQELEAWNEQFF	TGTGCCAGCAGCCAAGAGTTGGAGGCGTGGAATGAGCAGTTCTTC
TRBV2	NA	TRBJ1-4	NA	16	CASRDTGLETNEKLFF	TGTGCCAGCAGAGATACAGGGCTTGAGACTAATGAAAAACTGTTTTTT
TRBV18	NA	TRBJ2-1	TRBD2	19	CASSPLGLAGDGSYNEQFF	TGTGCCAGCTCACCCCTGGGACTAGCGGGAGACGGATCCTACAATGAGCAGTTCTTC
TRBV7-3	NA	TRBJ2-1	TRBD2	22	CASSLTGGGIAGKKSTYNEQFF	TGTGCCAGCAGCTTAACAGGCGGTGGAATAGCGGGAAAGAAATCCACCTACAATGAGCAGTTCTTC
TRBV28	NA	TRBJ1-2	NA	14	CASSLSTRQSSDTF	TGTGCCAGCAGTTTATCAACAAGACAGAGTTCGGACACCTTC
TRBV27	NA	TRBJ2-5	TRBD1	16	CASSLFGTGDRETQYF	TGTGCCAGCAGTTTATTTGGGACAGGGGATCGGGAGACCCAGTACTTC
TRBV19	NA	TRBJ2-1	NA	16	CASSKAGLRWGNEQFF	TGTGCCAGTAGTAAAGCGGGCCTTCGCTGGGGCAATGAGCAGTTCTTC
TRBV12-3/TRBV12-4	NA	TRBJ1-5	NA	13	CASNWNRRQPQHF	TGTGCCAGCAATTGGAATCGGAGACAGCCCCAGCATTTT
TRBV30	few	TRBJ1-1	NA	16	CAWSVPGVAAGTEAFF	TGTGCCTGGAGTGTACCGGGGGTCGCTGCTGGCACTGAAGCTTTCTTT
TRBV6-2/TRBV6-3	NA	TRBJ2-7	TRBD2	14	CASTPAGGSYEQYF	TGTGCCAGCACCCCCGCGGGAGGGTCCTACGAGCAGTACTTC
TRBV4-3	NA	TRBJ2-1	TRBD2	19	CASSQRTLTSGRPYNEQFF	TGCGCCAGCAGCCAAAGGACCCTCACTAGCGGGAGACCCTACAATGAGCAGTTCTTC
TRBV5-6	NA	TRBJ1-5	TRBD1	14	CASSKGQSNQPQHF	TGTGCCAGCAGCAAGGGACAGAGCAATCAGCCCCAGCATTTT
TRBV11-3	NA	TRBJ2-1	TRBD2	18	CASSLKGKAGGPRNEQFF	TGTGCCAGCAGCTTAAAGGGTAAAGCGGGAGGGCCTCGGAATGAGCAGTTCTTC
TRBV4-1	few	TRBJ1-4	TRBD1	16	CASSQRNDRANEKLFF	TGCGCCAGCAGCCAGCGGAACGACAGGGCTAATGAAAAACTGTTTTTT
TRBV3-1/TRBV3-2	few	TRBJ2-7	NA	15	CASSPSSGTPLLQYF	TGTGCCAGCAGCCCGAGTTCAGGAACCCCTTTGTTGCAGTACTTC
TRBV28	NA	TRBJ1-4	NA	14	CASSLEGSHEKLFF	TGTGCCAGCAGTTTAGAGGGCTCCCATGAAAAACTGTTTTTT
TRBV4-1	few	TRBJ2-7	TRBD2	15	CASLDLTSASYEQYF	TGCGCCAGCTTAGACTTGACTAGCGCTTCCTACGAGCAGTACTTC
TRBV7-3	NA	TRBJ2-6	TRBD2	16	CASSLPGRDGANVLTF	TGTGCCAGCAGCTTACCAGGGAGGGATGGGGCCAACGTCCTGACTTTC
TRBV30	NA	TRBJ2-7	NA	11	CAWSVLGEQYF	TGTGCCTGGAGTGTACTAGGGGAGCAGTACTTC
TRBV7-3	NA	TRBJ2-5	NA	17	CASSLMGGGGPQGTQYF	TGTGCCAGCAGCTTAATGGGCGGTGGCGGTCCCCAGGGGACCCAGTACTTC
TRBV6-5	NA	TRBJ2-7	NA	13	CASTPGLAYEQYF	TGTGCCAGCACACCGGGACTGGCCTACGAGCAGTACTTC